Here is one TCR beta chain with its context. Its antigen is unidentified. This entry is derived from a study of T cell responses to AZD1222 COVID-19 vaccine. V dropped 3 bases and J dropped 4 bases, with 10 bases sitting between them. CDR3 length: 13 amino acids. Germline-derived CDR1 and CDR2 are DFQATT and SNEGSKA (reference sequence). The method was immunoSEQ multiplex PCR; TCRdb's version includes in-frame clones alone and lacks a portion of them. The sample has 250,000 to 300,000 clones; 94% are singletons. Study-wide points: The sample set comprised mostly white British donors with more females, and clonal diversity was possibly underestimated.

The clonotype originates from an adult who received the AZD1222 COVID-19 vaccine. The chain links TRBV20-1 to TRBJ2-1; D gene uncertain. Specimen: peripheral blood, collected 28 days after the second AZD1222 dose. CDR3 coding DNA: TGCAGTGCTAGTCTGGGGATTTACAATGAGCAGTTCTTC. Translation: CSASLGIYNEQFF.